The 32 T cell receptor beta chains reported below all come from one sample, sequenced in a study of human T cells and chemical hapten exposure. A single record per CDR3 protein comes from TCRdb applying MiXCR to the RACE reads. The sample lists about 110,000 distinct CDR3 sequences; roughly an eighth were seen once. Time point: pre-sensitization, week 0. Treatment here: therapeutic diphenylcyclopropenone sensitization with weekly scalp DPC. The source material was whole blood, sampled in connection with sensitization to the hapten diphenylcyclopropenone (DPC). Receptors were obtained from a woman in her 50s with alopecia areata. Some clones in this sample may be carry-over from other donors' samples.

A few counts support this clonotype. The V gene is TRBV7-2, the J gene TRBJ2-7, with TRBD2 matching over 7 bases. The CDR3 contains 15 residues. Trimming took 1 base from V and 2 from J; bases not matched to a gene: 5. CDR1 SGHTA and CDR2 FQGNSA come from the germline V gene. In DNA, the CDR3 is TGTGCCAGCAGCTTAGGGCTAGCGGAGACCTACGAGCAGTACTTC. It translates to CASSLGLAETYEQYF.

The CDR3, as DNA: TGTGCCAGCAGCCAGGGGGGATTGAGGACAGATACGCAGTATTTT. This sequence encodes CASSQGGLRTDTQYF. The chain recombines TRBV11-3 with TRBJ2-3; TRBD1 is a possible D gene (7 bases). Trimming cost V 5 bases and J 3 bases, with 15 bases left between them. Germline CDR1 reads SGHNT; CDR2 reads YENEEA. The CDR3 has 15 residues.

V and J are TRBV18 and TRBJ2-1; D not resolved. There are 13 residues in the CDR3. The V gene's germline CDR1 is KGHSH and CDR2 LQKENI. V was shortened by 3 bases and J by 5 bases, with 8 bases between the two germline ends. CDR3: CASSPPSHNEQFF. The CDR3 DNA follows: TGTGCCAGCTCACCGCCCAGCCACAATGAGCAGTTCTTC.

This clonotype turned up a few times. This chain links TRBV18 with TRBJ2-1, with TRBD2 identical over 10 bases. This CDR3 is built from 19 residues. V shed 3 bases, J shed 3 bases, and the junction held 14 bases outside the gene matches. Germline V gene data show CDR1 as KGHSH and CDR2 as LQKENI. The CDR3 region has the DNA TGTGCCAGCTCACCTGTCTCCCTAGCGGGAGAAAAACACTACAATGAGCAGTTCTTC. It codes for CASSPVSLAGEKHYNEQFF.

The rearrangement uses TRBV5-1 and TRBJ2-7; D call uncertain. Germline CDR1 SGHRS, CDR2 YFSETQ. Trimming took 3 bases from V and 4 from J, leaving 14 bases between them. The CDR3 has 14 amino acids. CDR3 nucleotide sequence: TGCGCCAGCAGCTCCTCACCGCCGGCATACGAGCAGTACTTC. Residues: CASSSSPPAYEQYF.

In this sample, this clonotype turned up a few times. The V gene is TRBV7-6, the J gene TRBJ1-1, with 7 bases aligning to TRBD1. The germline CDR1 and CDR2 sequences are SGHVS and FNYEAQ. The CDR3 length is 15 residues. Trimming at V came to 4 bases and at J to 0 bases, leaving 5 bases not matched to a gene. CDR3 protein: CASSSTGAVNTEAFF. The CDR3 DNA is TGTGCCAGCAGCTCCACAGGGGCGGTGAACACTGAAGCTTTCTTT.

This clonotype appeared many times. The chain's CDR3 is CASSLEQPNSPLHF. Written as DNA, the CDR3 is TGTGCCAGCAGCTTAGAACAGCCAAATTCACCCCTCCACTTT. This rearrangement joins TRBV7-9 to TRBJ1-6; D is unresolved. The V end was cut by 1 base, the J end by 7 bases, with 8 bases between. CDR1 is SEHNR and CDR2 is FQNEAQ in the germline V gene (reference sequence). The CDR3 loop spans 14 amino acids. Filled out from reference TRBV7-9 and TRBJ1-6, the complete variable domain reads DTGVSQNPRHKITKRGQNVTFRCDPISEHNRLYWYRQTLGQGPEFLTYFQNEAQLEKSRLLSDRFSAERPKGSFSTLEIQRTEQGDSAMYLCASSLEQPNSPLHFGNGTRLTVT.

CDR3 protein: CASSLIGGGKASPLHF. Here the CDR3 DNA reads TGTGCCAGCAGCTTAATCGGCGGAGGAAAGGCTTCACCCCTCCACTTT. V is TRBV11-2 and J is TRBJ1-6; D unresolved. Trimming removed 2 bases at V and 9 bases at J, with 17 bases between. Germline V CDR1 and CDR2: SGHAT, FQNNGV. The CDR3 consists of 16 residues.

This clonotype was counted a few times. The rearrangement links TRBV6-6 to TRBJ1-6; 8 bases are a match to TRBD1. Germline trimming cut 4 bases from V and 7 bases from J; bases unmatched to any gene: 3. CDR3 length: 14 residues. Germline V lookup: CDR1 MNHNY, CDR2 SVGAGI (reference sequence). CDR3 sequence (DNA): TGTGCCAGCAGTTTCGGACAGGGAAATTCACCCCTCCACTTT. It codes for CASSFGQGNSPLHF.

Many counts were recorded for this clonotype. The CDR3 sequence: CASSFVNTEAFF. The DNA of the CDR3 is TGTGCCAGCAGTTTTGTAAACACTGAAGCTTTCTTT. This rearrangement joins TRBV12-3 or TRBV12-4 to TRBJ1-1; D is uncertain. The V gene lost 3 bases and the J gene lost 2 bases, with 4 bases spanning the gap. The CDR3 sequence is 12 residues long.

The chain recombines TRBV9 with TRBJ1-1; D uncertain. CDR1 is SGDLS and CDR2 is YYNGEE in the germline V gene. CDR3 length equals 12 residues. Between the trimmed V and J ends, which lost 0 bases and 8 bases, there was a span of 8 bases. The CDR3 spells CASSVAHQEAFF. CDR3 sequence (DNA): TGTGCCAGCAGCGTAGCCCACCAGGAAGCTTTCTTT. The full variable domain, its missing parts supplied by reference TRBV9 and TRBJ1-1, is DSGVTQTPKHLITATGQRVTLRCSPRSGDLSVYWYQQSLDQGLQFLIQYYNGEERAKGNILERFSAQQFPDLHSELNLSSLELGDSALYFCASSVAHQEAFFGQGTRLTVV.

The chain uses TRBV15 and TRBJ1-3; D is ambiguous. This CDR3 comprises 15 residues. Germline V gene lookup returns CDR1 LNHNV and CDR2 YYDKDF (reference sequence). Trimming removed 0 bases from V and 1 base from J, with 7 bases in between. In DNA, the CDR3 is TGTGCCACCAGCAGAGATGGCTTTTCTGGAAACACCATATATTTT. Encoded protein: CATSRDGFSGNTIYF.

This clonotype was found many times. The chain is built from TRBV20-1 and TRBJ2-1; 12 bases fit TRBD2. Trimming removed 2 bases from V and 7 bases from J; junction bases left unmatched: 6. This CDR3 spans 15 amino acids. CDR1 and CDR2 (germline): DFQATT, SNEGSKA (reference sequence). The CDR3 protein is CSARPGLAGQNEQFF. The CDR3 bases are TGCAGTGCTAGACCGGGACTAGCGGGCCAGAATGAGCAGTTCTTC.

Concerning this clonotype itself: At one of its ends the junction is not consistent with the germline gene, which may arise from a read error. V and J are TRBV3-1 and TRBJ1-1, with 7 bases matching TRBD1. The CDR3 is made up of 14 amino acids. Germline V gives CDR1 LGHDT, CDR2 YNNKEL (reference sequence). DNA of the CDR3: TGTACCAGCAGCCAAAGTTTAGGGACAGCTGAAGCTTTCTTT. Protein product: CTSSQSLGTAEAFF.

This clonotype was counted between two and nine times. V is TRBV20-1 and J is TRBJ2-7; D may be TRBD1 (7 bases). Trimming took 5 bases from V and 2 from J, leaving 19 bases between them. The CDR3 has 15 amino acids. CDR1 and CDR2 (germline): DFQATT, SNEGSKA (reference sequence). Written as DNA, the CDR3 is TGCAGTGCTCCCCATCGGAGGGACAGCCCCTACGAGCAGTACTTC. This encodes CSAPHRRDSPYEQYF.

This clonotype appeared a few times. This chain links TRBV10-2 with TRBJ2-3; possible D gene TRBD2, 6 bases. Deletions cut 2 bases from V and 0 bases from J, with 9 bases between. CDR1 and CDR2 from the germline V gene are WSHSY and SAAADI. The CDR3 has 15 residues. The CDR3 DNA follows: TGCGCCAGCAGTGAGAGGGGACTCAGCACAGATACGCAGTATTTT. This gives the protein CASSERGLSTDTQYF.

This clonotype was counted between two and nine times. V is TRBV12-3 or TRBV12-4 and J is TRBJ1-4; TRBD1 might be the D (5 bases). Trimming cost V 5 bases and J 8 bases, with 18 bases left between them. This CDR3 has 15 amino acids. CDR3: CASSLRNPGREKLFF. Written as DNA, the CDR3 is TGTGCCAGCAGTCTACGTAATCCAGGGCGGGAAAAACTGTTTTTT.

This clonotype has only a few counts. The chain uses TRBV6-2 or TRBV6-3 and TRBJ2-3; 11 nucleotides match TRBD2. The CDR3 sequence is 17 residues long. CDR1 is MNHEY and CDR2 is SVGEGT in the germline V gene. Germline trimming cut 7 bases from V and 2 bases from J; bases unmatched to any gene: 11. CDR3 bases: TGTGCCAGCACCCGCGGGATAGCGGGGGGGACCACAGATACGCAGTATTTT. The encoded protein is CASTRGIAGGTTDTQYF.

There are many counts of this clonotype. The chain has TRBV20-1 and TRBJ1-5; D possibly corresponds to TRBD1 (5 bases). Looked up from germline, CDR1 is DFQATT and CDR2 is SNEGSKA (reference sequence). V lost 4 bases and J lost 7, with 20 bases in between. The CDR3 sequence is 15 residues long. CDR3 region: CSAKAGRGVGQPQHF. CDR3 coding DNA: TGCAGTGCTAAAGCAGGGCGCGGGGTAGGGCAGCCCCAGCATTTT.

V usage is TRBV7-2 and J usage is TRBJ2-7, with D perhaps TRBD1 (6 bases). The germline V gene has CDR1 SGHTA and CDR2 FQGNSA. The V end was cut by 5 bases, the J end by 6 bases, with 20 bases between. The CDR3 spans 15 residues. The CDR3 protein is CASSPQPQGQGEQYF. DNA for the CDR3: TGTGCCAGCAGCCCGCAACCACAGGGACAAGGCGAGCAGTACTTC.

The chain uses TRBV5-6 and TRBJ2-7; D might be TRBD1 or TRBD2, each matching 6 bases. Germline V lookup: CDR1 SGHDT, CDR2 YYEEEE. This CDR3 has 20 amino acids. Trimming removed 0 bases at V and 3 bases at J, with 28 bases between. CDR3 amino acids: CASSLAPSGAWRVLDYEQYF. CDR3 DNA: TGTGCCAGCAGCTTGGCACCCTCGGGGGCCTGGCGTGTCCTGGACTACGAGCAGTACTTC.

This clonotype was recorded at least ten times. The chain uses TRBV20-1 and TRBJ2-1; D not resolved. CDR1 is DFQATT and CDR2 is SNEGSKA in the germline V gene (reference sequence). The CDR3 totals 15 residues. The ends were cut back, 3 bases at V and 6 bases at J, with 18 bases in the middle. The CDR3 protein is CSARGLGGAFNEQFF. The CDR3 nucleotides are TGCAGTGCTAGGGGCCTCGGCGGCGCATTCAATGAGCAGTTCTTC.

The CDR3 region has the DNA TGTGCCAGCCGTTCTCCGGGACAGGGAGTTAGCTCCTATAATTCACCCCTCCACTTT. Residues: CASRSPGQGVSSYNSPLHF. This rearrangement joins TRBV28 to TRBJ1-6, with 9 nucleotides matching TRBD1. The junction had 14 bases not matched to a gene; V was cut back by 8 bases and J by 0 bases. This CDR3 region has 19 residues. From germline, CDR1 is MDHEN and CDR2 SYDVKM.

The V and J genes are TRBV7-9 and TRBJ2-1, with a tentative D call TRBD1 (5 bases). The ends were cut back, 5 bases at V and 0 bases at J, with 11 bases in the middle. The CDR3 is made up of 15 amino acids. In germline, CDR1 is SEHNR, CDR2 FQNEAQ (reference sequence). CDR3 sequence: CASSLRQSSYNEQFF. For the CDR3, the DNA is TGTGCCAGCAGCCTCAGACAGAGCTCCTACAATGAGCAGTTCTTC.

The J gene is TRBJ2-5, the V gene TRBV24-1; D not certain. The CDR3 covers 15 residues. Germline CDR1 is KGHDR and CDR2 is SFDVKD. Deletions cut 4 bases from V and 2 bases from J, with 13 bases between. The CDR3 DNA reads TGTGCCACCAGTGACCCTTCCACAGCACAAGAGACCCAGTACTTC. Translation: CATSDPSTAQETQYF.

The chain links TRBV5-1 to TRBJ1-6; maybe TRBD1 (6 bases). This CDR3 region has 13 residues. Germline CDR1 is SGHRS and CDR2 is YFSETQ. V lost 3 bases and J 10 bases, leaving 11 bases between the germline ends. CDR3 DNA: TGCGCCAGCAGCTCACAGGGTAGCTCACCCCTCCACTTT. Encoded protein: CASSSQGSSPLHF. The entire variable domain, with the rest obtained from reference TRBV5-1 and TRBJ1-6, is as follows: KAGVTQTPRYLIKTRGQQVTLSCSPISGHRSVSWYQQTPGQGLQFLFEYFSETQRNKGNFPGRFSGRQFSNSRSEMNVSTLELGDSALYLCASSSQGSSPLHFGNGTRLTVT.

This chain uses TRBV7-9 with TRBJ2-1, with D tentatively TRBD2 (6 bases). Germline V CDR1 and CDR2: SEHNR, FQNEAQ (reference sequence). This CDR3 has 15 residues. The V end was cut by 0 bases, the J end by 7 bases, with 13 bases between. CDR3 DNA: TGTGCCAGCAGCTTAGCGCCGGGACTTTGGAATGAGCAGTTCTTC. Its protein product is CASSLAPGLWNEQFF.

This clonotype was seen more than once but under ten times. CDR3: CASSQCGDVSLEQYF. The CDR3 nucleotides read TGCGCCAGCAGTCAATGCGGGGATGTCTCCCTCGAGCAGTACTTC. The rearrangement links TRBV23-1 to TRBJ2-7, with D possibly TRBD2 on 6 matching bases. TRBV23-1 is known as an ORF, though its function is uncertain. V shed 1 base and J shed 6 bases, with 16 bases lying between them. CDR3 size: 15 residues.

The genes are TRBV27 and TRBJ2-1; weak D call: TRBD1 (5 bases). This CDR3 is 16 amino acids long. Germline CDR1 reads MNHEY; CDR2 reads SMNVEV (reference sequence). The V end was cut by 4 bases, the J end by 0 bases, with 13 bases between. CDR3 sequence reads: CASSSATGASYNEQFF. In DNA, the CDR3 is TGTGCCAGCAGTTCTGCCACAGGAGCCTCCTACAATGAGCAGTTCTTC.

This clonotype was seen a handful of times. V usage is TRBV9 and J usage is TRBJ2-2; D is ambiguous. This CDR3 is 17 amino acids long. In germline, CDR1 is SGDLS, CDR2 YYNGEE. The V end was cut by 0 bases, the J end by 9 bases, with 21 bases between. The DNA for the CDR3 is TGTGCCAGCAGCGTAGCCTCTATTTACCCCCCCGCCTGGGAGCTGTTTTTT. Residues: CASSVASIYPPAWELFF.

Note on this clonotype: A single base separates this from a much larger clone, so it may be a read error. The rearrangement joins TRBV28 to TRBJ1-2; D not resolved. The CDR3 is 10 amino acids. The germline V gene has CDR1 MDHEN and CDR2 SYDVKM. The CDR3 bases are TGTGCCAGCAGGGCCTATGGCTGCACCTTC. Its protein product is CASRAYGCTF.

Many counts were recorded for this clonotype. The chain is built from TRBV5-4 and TRBJ2-3, with TRBD2 matching 7 bases. The CDR3 is made up of 17 amino acids. Per germline, CDR1 SGHNT and CDR2 YYREEE (reference sequence). Germline trimming cut 4 bases from V and 0 bases from J; bases unmatched to any gene: 11. CDR3 loop: CASSLPGRGLSTDTQYF. CDR3 coding DNA: TGTGCCAGCAGCCTGCCAGGGAGGGGCCTTAGCACAGATACGCAGTATTTT.